The clone carrying this TCR beta chain was picked up one time. This entry is derived from a study of blood T cell repertoires in COVID-19. About the research overall: Acute and convalescent COVID-19 samples came from the United States, Italy and Spain. From T cells, B-cell-depleted T cells, or PBMCs came the material, which was cDNA or gDNA.

Profiling relied on immunoSEQ multiplex PCR, and the TCRdb table lists in-frame clones only, not all of them. The repertoire holds some 200,000 clones, 89% seen once, with under 5.5% in the top ten. The sequencing input was peripheral blood. This TCR came from a woman aged 40 to 55 with acute or convalescent COVID-19.

CDR3 in amino acids: CASSLRSSAVRGTQYF. Written as DNA, the CDR3 is TGTGCCAGCAGCTTAAGGAGTTCGGCGGTCCGTGGGACCCAGTACTTC. The V gene is TRBV7-2, the J gene TRBJ2-5; D uncertain. The V end was cut by 2 bases, the J end by 7 bases, with 20 bases between. CDR1 and CDR2 (germline): SGHTA, FQGNSA. This CDR3 has 16 amino acids.